Presented here are 12 T cell receptor beta chains from one specimen sequenced in a study of blood T cell repertoires in COVID-19. Sequencing used immunoSEQ multiplex PCR; TCRdb keeps in-frame clones, though not all of them. The table lists some 240,000 clones, roughly 76% of them singletons, with 7.5% in the top ten. The specimen sequenced was peripheral blood. The receptors were sampled from a woman aged 80 or over with COVID-19, enrolled during active disease.

This clone was recorded only once. The V gene is TRBV7-3, the J gene TRBJ1-2; 9 bases fit TRBD1. The CDR3 is made up of 13 amino acids. CDR1 SGHTA and CDR2 FQGTGA come from the germline V gene. The V gene end was trimmed by 5 bases and the J gene end by 7 bases; junction bases not matched to a gene: 5. CDR3 bases: TGTGCCAGCAGCCGGGGACAGGGCGGTGGCTACACCTTC. Amino acid sequence: CASSRGQGGGYTF.

The V call is TRBV27, the J call TRBJ1-5, with 8 bases that match TRBD1. From germline, CDR1 is MNHEY and CDR2 SMNVEV (reference sequence). The J segment lost 6 bases and the V segment lost 3 bases, leaving 7 bases of the junction unmatched. The CDR3 contains 15 residues. The CDR3 protein is CASSFGQGMGQPQHF. In DNA, the CDR3 is TGTGCCAGCAGTTTCGGACAGGGAATGGGTCAGCCCCAGCATTTT.

The chain is built from TRBV7-9 and TRBJ1-4, with 7 bases fitting TRBD1. The CDR3 extends over 14 amino acids. The V and J ends lost 6 bases and 7 bases, in that order; junction bases with no gene match: 8. Germline loops: CDR1 SEHNR, CDR2 FQNEAQ (reference sequence). CDR3 loop: CASSSGTAFEKLFF. The CDR3 nucleotides are TGTGCCAGCAGTTCCGGGACAGCATTTGAAAAACTGTTTTTT.

The chain links TRBV18 to TRBJ2-1; D uncertain. Germline V gene data show CDR1 as KGHSH and CDR2 as LQKENI. This CDR3 contains 13 residues. Deletions cut 4 bases from V and 0 bases from J, with 4 bases between. CDR3 protein: CASSRDSYNEQFF. CDR3 DNA sequence: TGTGCCAGCTCACGCGACTCCTACAATGAGCAGTTCTTC.

The chain couples TRBV5-6 to TRBJ1-1, with D tentatively TRBD1 (5 bases). The CDR3 runs 15 residues. Germline CDR1 is SGHDT and CDR2 is YYEEEE. V was cut by 1 base and J by 5 bases, with 15 bases left in between. CDR3 protein: CASSLPWQGGTEAFF. In DNA form, the CDR3 reads TGTGCCAGCAGCTTGCCGTGGCAGGGTGGGACTGAAGCTTTCTTT.

The chain uses TRBV6-5 and TRBJ1-6; possible D gene TRBD1, 5 bases. The V and J ends lost 6 bases and 8 bases respectively, with 20 bases between them. The CDR3 is 16 residues long. The V gene's germline CDR1 is MNHEY and CDR2 SVGAGI. CDR3 nucleotides: TGTGCCAGCAGCTACGGCGCGGGGGTAGGAGATTCACCCCTCCACTTT. The encoded protein is CASSYGAGVGDSPLHF.

The rearrangement joins TRBV2 to TRBJ1-5; D not resolved. Germline loops: CDR1 SNHLY, CDR2 FYNNEI. Between the trimmed V and J ends, which lost 4 bases and 0 bases, there was a span of 7 bases. CDR3 length equals 14 residues. The CDR3 loop is CASSGAYSNQPQHF. Here the CDR3 DNA reads TGTGCCAGCAGTGGGGCCTATAGCAATCAGCCCCAGCATTTT.

The chain carries TRBV4-3 and TRBJ2-2; 11 bases fit TRBD2. This CDR3 region has 16 residues. Germline-derived CDR1 and CDR2 are LGHNA and YSLEER. The V segment lost 5 bases and the J segment 6 bases; nucleotides outside the gene matches: 8. This CDR3 is CASSRELAGAAGELFF. DNA for the CDR3: TGCGCCAGCAGCAGGGAACTAGCGGGAGCGGCCGGGGAGCTGTTTTTT.

The chain is built from TRBV18 and TRBJ1-3, with 8 bases aligning to TRBD1. Germline values: CDR1 KGHSH, CDR2 LQKENI. CDR3 length equals 15 residues. V was clipped by 6 bases and J by 8 bases; unmatched bases: 12. In DNA, the CDR3 is TGTGCCAGCTCGCCGGCTCAGGGGGCGCGAGACACCATATATTTT. Translation: CASSPAQGARDTIYF.

The chain is built from TRBV2 and TRBJ1-5; no reliable D call. Germline lookup yields CDR1 SNHLY and CDR2 FYNNEI. The V gene lost 4 bases and the J gene lost 4 bases, with 5 bases spanning the gap. The CDR3 is 12 residues long. In DNA form, the CDR3 reads TGTGCCAGCAGTGGAGGGAATCAGCCCCAGCATTTT. Translated: CASSGGNQPQHF. Together with reference TRBV2 and TRBJ1-5, the CDR3 gives the full variable domain: EPEVTQTPSHQVTQMGQEVILRCVPISNHLYFYWYRQILGQKVEFLVSFYNNEISEKSEIFDDQFSVERPDGSNFTLKIRSTKLEDSAMYFCASSGGNQPQHFGDGTRLSIL.

J is TRBJ2-7 and V is TRBV7-9, with D unclear. This CDR3 is built from 14 residues. Germline V gene lookup returns CDR1 SEHNR and CDR2 FQNEAQ (reference sequence). Trimming took off 4 bases at V and 0 bases at J, with 10 bases between the two ends. The CDR3 reads CASSSTGRSYEQYF. The CDR3 bases are TGTGCCAGCAGCTCAACTGGGCGCTCCTACGAGCAGTACTTC.

The chain has TRBV7-2 and TRBJ2-4, with 10 bases matching TRBD1. V lost 2 bases and J lost 1; bases outside the gene matches: 5. Germline CDR1 reads SGHTA; CDR2 reads FQGNSA. The CDR3 is 17 residues long. The CDR3 nucleotides are TGTGCCAGCAGCTTACGCGGGACAGGGGATGCCAAAAACATTCAGTACTTC. Translating it yields CASSLRGTGDAKNIQYF.